This T cell receptor beta chain was recorded in a study of siplizumab effects on memory and regulatory T cells. Notes on this clone: Its specificity is unknown.

The germline V and J ends were trimmed by 4 bases and 0 bases, with 9 bases remaining between them. From germline, CDR1 is MNHNS and CDR2 SASEGT. This CDR3 spans 14 amino acids. The repertoire was sequenced with immunoSEQ multiplex PCR; TCRdb's copy has only in-frame clones and lacks some. The sample carries tens of thousands of clones, around four fifths recorded once. Regarding the study as a whole: Roughly 75-95% of proliferating CD4+ or CD8+ clones lacked an assignable naive or memory phenotype. The alloreactive clones that mapped to unstimulated subsets made up only a minor fraction. The drug siplizumab significantly decreased the alloreactive sequences that could be traced to unstimulated CD4+ memory cells.

The rearrangement joins TRBV6-1 to TRBJ1-1; D perhaps matches TRBD1 (5 bases). The sequenced material came from memory CD4+ T cells sorted from blood. This receptor was taken from a human donor in good health. Written as DNA, the CDR3 is TGTGCCAGCAGTGTATCACAGGTGAACACTGAAGCTTTCTTT. Amino acids: CASSVSQVNTEAFF.